This entry concerns a single T cell receptor beta chain. The target antigen is unknown. Regions amplified from RNA transcripts were the TCR beta CDR3 regions. Primed by the HTBI set, a first-round RT-PCR was run on the TCR CDR3. Via MiXCR, TCRdb re-called the multiplex PCR reads, giving one row per CDR3 protein. The sample has 300,000 to 350,000 distinct CDR3 sequences, 16% seen once. Diagnostic assessment was based on clinical symptoms, serum thyroxine and TRAb, thyroid ultrasound and orbital computed tomography. PBMCs were derived from roughly 10 ml fresh peripheral blood. V lost 4 bases and J 5 bases, leaving 12 bases between the germline ends. This CDR3 contains 13 residues. CDR1 SEHNR and CDR2 FQNEAQ come from the germline V gene (reference sequence). The sample comes from a study of T cells in Graves' hyperthyroidism and ophthalmopathy. Broader study findings: Most thyroid clonotypes that were expanded above 0.001 also turned up in blood.

The gene calls are TRBV7-9 and TRBJ2-7; D is unresolved. This TCR was recovered from a man under 40 with Graves' hyperthyroidism. Source material: blood. The CDR3 region has the DNA TGTGCCAGCAGCTCCCCCGTAGGTCACGAGCAGTACTTC. This sequence encodes CASSSPVGHEQYF.